This T cell receptor beta chain was observed in a study of T cells in Graves' hyperthyroidism and ophthalmopathy. There are many counts of this clonotype. The V and J ends lost 2 bases and 3 bases respectively, with 11 bases between them. Germline loops: CDR1 MNHEY, CDR2 SMNVEV (reference sequence). This CDR3 contains 16 residues. Recently diagnosed hyperthyroidism of less than 2 months' duration affected patients aged 18 to 65. Patients having uncontrolled infection, another autoimmune disease, pregnancy or lactation were not included. It was RNA transcripts that yielded the amplified TCR beta CDR3 regions. A set of HTBI primers served as the primers for a first-round RT-PCR of the TCR CDR3. TCRdb ran MiXCR on the multiplex PCR reads and lists one entry per CDR3 protein. The sample includes more than 300,000 distinct CDR3 sequences, about 13% seen only once; the top ten take 9% to 9.5%.

This receptor was obtained from a woman between 18 and 29 years old with Graves' hyperthyroidism. The V call is TRBV27, the J call TRBJ2-6; maybe TRBD2 (6 bases). Sequencing was carried out using blood. The CDR3 DNA reads as TGTGCCAGCAGTTTAAGTCAGGGAGGTGGGGCCAACGTCCTGACTTTC. As protein: CASSLSQGGGANVLTF.